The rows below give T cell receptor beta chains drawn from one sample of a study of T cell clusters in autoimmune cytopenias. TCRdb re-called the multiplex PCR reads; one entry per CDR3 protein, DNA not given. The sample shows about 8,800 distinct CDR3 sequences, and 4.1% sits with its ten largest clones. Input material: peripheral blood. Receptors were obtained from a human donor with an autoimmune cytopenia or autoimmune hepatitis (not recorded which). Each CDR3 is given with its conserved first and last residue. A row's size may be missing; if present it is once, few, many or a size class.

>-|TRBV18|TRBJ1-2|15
CASSPLRGVDDGYTF
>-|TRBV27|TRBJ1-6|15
CASSWDSSYNSPLHF
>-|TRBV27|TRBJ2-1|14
CASSFPPKGNEQFF
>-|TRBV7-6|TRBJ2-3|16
CASSLVGGISTDTQYF
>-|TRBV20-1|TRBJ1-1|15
CSAKKGNRGLAEAFF
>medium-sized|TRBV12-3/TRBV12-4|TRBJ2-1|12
CASSLGGNEQFF
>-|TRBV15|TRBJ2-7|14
CATKESLLAYEQYF
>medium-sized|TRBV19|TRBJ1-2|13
CASRFTVNYGYTF
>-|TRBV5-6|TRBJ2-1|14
CASSFGTGGNEQFF
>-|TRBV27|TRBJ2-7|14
CASSKSGRWGELDF
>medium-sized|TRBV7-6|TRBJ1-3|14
CASSPGLSGNTIYF
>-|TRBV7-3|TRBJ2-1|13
CASSPTSSYEQFF
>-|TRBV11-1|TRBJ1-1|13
CASSLDVGTEAFF
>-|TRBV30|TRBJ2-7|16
CAWSSGTSGRGDEQYF
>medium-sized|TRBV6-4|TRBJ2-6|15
CASSEMASGANVLTF
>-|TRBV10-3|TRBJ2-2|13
CAIGGVGTGELFF
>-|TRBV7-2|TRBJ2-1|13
CASSPVLVDEQFF
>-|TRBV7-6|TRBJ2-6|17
CASSLNRGFSGANVLTF
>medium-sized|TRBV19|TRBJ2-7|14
CASSRGVTSYEQYF
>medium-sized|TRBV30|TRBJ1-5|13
CAWNNRNSQPQHF
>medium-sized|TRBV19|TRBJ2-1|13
CASSHRPIGEQFF
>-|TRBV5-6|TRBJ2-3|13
CASLLAGLQRQYF
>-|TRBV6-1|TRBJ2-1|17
CASMSLAGGSSYNEQFF
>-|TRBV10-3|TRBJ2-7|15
CAINNPLSAFQEQYF
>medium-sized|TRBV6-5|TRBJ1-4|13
CASSYVVNEKLFF
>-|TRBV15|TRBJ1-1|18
CATSREGARRKMNTEAFF
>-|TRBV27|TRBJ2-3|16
CASSALRLAGVNTQYF
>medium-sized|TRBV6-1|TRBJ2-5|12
CASRPTSETQYF
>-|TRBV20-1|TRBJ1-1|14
CSAPDRTLNTEAFF
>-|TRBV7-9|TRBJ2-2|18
CASTASGTSGLNTGELFF
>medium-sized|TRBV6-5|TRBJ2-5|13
CASSSGYQETQYF
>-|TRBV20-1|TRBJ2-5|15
CSAIGTSGMGETQYF
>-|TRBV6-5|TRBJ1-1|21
CASRYSSNFPGRRGKNTEAFF
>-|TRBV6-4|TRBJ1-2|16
CASSGQTHLSFYGYTF
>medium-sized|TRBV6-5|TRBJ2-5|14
CASGSGLNQETQYF
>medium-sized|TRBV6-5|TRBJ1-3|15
CASRPSFLSGNTIYF
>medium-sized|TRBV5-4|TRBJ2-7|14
CASSPGTRTYEQYF
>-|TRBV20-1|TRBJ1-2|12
CSARRQGYGYTF
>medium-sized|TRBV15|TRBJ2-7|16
CATSRDRQASSYEQYF
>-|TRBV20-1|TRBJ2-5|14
CSFDTRFTQETQYF
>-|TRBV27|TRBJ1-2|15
CASSLSGTGSYGYTF
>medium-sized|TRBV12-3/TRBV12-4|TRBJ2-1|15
CASKADLSSYNEQFF
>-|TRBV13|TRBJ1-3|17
CASSLKGQIHSGNTIYF
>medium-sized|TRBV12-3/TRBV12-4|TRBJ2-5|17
CASSLARGLAGAETQYF
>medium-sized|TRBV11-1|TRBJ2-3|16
CASSSGPHRGTDTQYF
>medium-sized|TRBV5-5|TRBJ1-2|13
CASSLRAGDGYTF
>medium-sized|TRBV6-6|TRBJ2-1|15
CASSYGGRSYNEQFF